These T cell receptor beta chains were read from a single sample in a study of blood T cell repertoires in COVID-19. Method: immunoSEQ multiplex PCR; TCRdb's copy keeps in-frame clones and lacks some. The sample has 250,000 to 350,000 clones, about 86% seen once; the top ten hold over 2%. The sequenced material came from peripheral blood. All receptors derive from a woman in her thirties who had recovered from COVID-19. CDR3s include the opening cysteine and the closing phenylalanine or tryptophan. Fields, in order: V gene, CDR3 length, CDR3 protein.

TRBV11-2	16	CASSLFSREGDNEQFF
TRBV5-4	14	CASSLGQGAYEQYF
TRBV6-6	15	CASSPRLAGSYEQYF
TRBV7-9	13	CASRRENTGELFF
TRBV25-1	13	CATAPTVGREQYF
TRBV12-5	15	CASGPGFADTGELFF
TRBV18	16	CASSLSRTGDNSPLHF
TRBV4-1	12	CASSQDYGELFF
TRBV19	15	CASSPSPAGTDTQYF
TRBV5-8	15	CASSLVGQGFSPLHF
TRBV6-5	12	CATQRGTGELFF
TRBV28	15	CASSPGHKSSYEQYF
TRBV28	18	CASSLFARQGALNTEAFF
TRBV18	14	CASSSGQRGTEAFF
TRBV29-1	13	CSVYGGFNTEAFF
TRBV2	14	CASSEVNSGNTIYF
TRBV7-7	14	CASSSGLGGETQYF
TRBV28	15	CASSFRGSLSYEQYF
TRBV5-6	15	CASSSIQGAKEKLFF
TRBV7-9	18	CASSPPSGAGAGTGELFF
TRBV6-5	15	CASTSSDRSYNEQFF
TRBV11-2	14	CASSLAGEYTEAFF
TRBV9	15	CASSVDIVSYNEQFF
TRBV6-5	12	CASRGGDQPQHF
TRBV19	16	CASRSNREPNTGELFF
TRBV29-1	13	CSAWDRGLDEQFF
TRBV6-5	15	CASSYWRDRVTEAFF
TRBV19	14	CASSIAGLNSPLHF
TRBV27	11	CASSVQGLAFF
TRBV5-4	11	CASSLAGEQYF
TRBV28	15	CASSLGRVVINEQFF
TRBV4-1	16	CASSQAGRTGGYEQYF
TRBV10-3	15	CAISIDRAVTYEQYF
TRBV18	16	CASSPPRRTVGQPQHF
TRBV4-1	16	CASSQEGMGHGNTIYF
TRBV6-2/TRBV6-3	17	CASSYSLAGVNTDTQYF
TRBV30	15	CAWRVGQGATGELFF
TRBV7-8	14	CASSPDRGIYEQYF
TRBV19	14	CASSTAGGNYGYTF
TRBV2	13	CASSEGPTYEQFF
TRBV5-4	15	CASSLGSSYNSPLHF